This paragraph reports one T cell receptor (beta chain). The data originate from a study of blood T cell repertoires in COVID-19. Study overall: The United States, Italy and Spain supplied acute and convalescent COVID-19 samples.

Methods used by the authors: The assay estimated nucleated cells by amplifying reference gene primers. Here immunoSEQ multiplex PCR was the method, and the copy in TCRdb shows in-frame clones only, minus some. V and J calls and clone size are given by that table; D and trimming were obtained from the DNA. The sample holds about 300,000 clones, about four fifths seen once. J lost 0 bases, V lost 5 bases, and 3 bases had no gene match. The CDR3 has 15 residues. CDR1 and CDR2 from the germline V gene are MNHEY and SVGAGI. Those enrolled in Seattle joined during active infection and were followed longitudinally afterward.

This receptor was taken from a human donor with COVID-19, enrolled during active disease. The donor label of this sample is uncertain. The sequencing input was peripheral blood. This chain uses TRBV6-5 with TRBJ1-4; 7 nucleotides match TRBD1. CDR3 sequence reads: CASSPTGPTNEKLFF. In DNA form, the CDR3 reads TGTGCCAGCAGTCCGACAGGGCCAACTAATGAAAAACTGTTTTTT.